Listed here are 5 T cell receptor beta chains from one sample, sequenced in a study of blood T cell repertoires in COVID-19. Sequenced by immunoSEQ multiplex PCR; TCRdb stores in-frame clones only, minus some. The data hold some 220,000 clones, with nearly 85% observed a single time. Sequencing input: peripheral blood. Source of these receptors: a human donor in a cohort sampled during active COVID-19.

The chain recombines TRBV7-9 with TRBJ2-2, with D possibly being TRBD2 (5 bases). This CDR3 is 11 amino acids long. Germline V gives CDR1 SEHNR, CDR2 FQNEAQ (reference sequence). V lost 11 bases and J 5 bases, leaving 9 bases between the germline ends. In nucleotides, the CDR3 is TGTGCCGGGCGCGGGACCGGGGAGCTGTTTTTT. This gives the protein CAGRGTGELFF.

The gene calls are TRBV19 and TRBJ1-2; 9 bases fit TRBD1. The V and J ends lost 6 bases and 7 bases, in that order; junction bases with no gene match: 9. The CDR3 loop spans 14 amino acids. From germline, CDR1 is LNHDA and CDR2 SQIVND (reference sequence). CDR3 sequence (DNA): TGTGCCAGTAGACCCCCGGGACAGGGAGGTGGCTACACCTTC. Translated: CASRPPGQGGGYTF.

The genes are TRBV5-1 and TRBJ2-2; 8 bases are a match to TRBD1. V trimming: 3 bases; J trimming: 1 base; junction bases outside the gene matches: 5. From germline, CDR1 is SGHRS and CDR2 YFSETQ. The CDR3 runs to 16 residues. The CDR3 spells CASSWGDRGNTGELFF. CDR3 coding DNA: TGCGCCAGCAGCTGGGGAGACAGGGGGAACACCGGGGAGCTGTTTTTT.

This clone was detected once. The chain couples TRBV5-6 to TRBJ2-3; possible D gene TRBD1, 6 bases. V lost 4 bases and J lost 3, with 15 bases in between. Looked up from germline, CDR1 is SGHDT and CDR2 is YYEEEE. The CDR3 loop spans 15 amino acids. The CDR3 coding sequence is TGTGCCAGCAGCCCGGTAGATCAGGGGACAGATACGCAGTATTTT. This sequence encodes CASSPVDQGTDTQYF.

The chain has TRBV28 and TRBJ2-7, with D unclear. Trimming took off 6 bases at V and 3 bases at J, with 15 bases between the two ends. The length of the CDR3 is 14 residues. CDR1 and CDR2 (germline): MDHEN, SYDVKM. This CDR3 is CASRRTGSRYEQYF. As DNA, the CDR3 is TGTGCCAGCAGGCGAACCGGGTCCCGCTACGAGCAGTACTTC.